This T cell receptor (beta chain) stems from a study of T-cell reconstitution after alpha-beta-depleted transplantation in children. The TCRbeta library was prepared with unique molecular identifiers. TCRdb ran MiXCR on the PCR reads and lists one entry per CDR3 protein. The data contain around 680,000 distinct CDR3 sequences, roughly 17% of them singletons. This CDR3 contains 13 residues. The V end lost 1 base, the J end lost 8 bases, and 11 bases lay between the germline ends. The receptor's source is a human donor who donated a stem cell graft to a child with acute myeloid leukemia. The source material was PBMCs from the stem cell graft donor, sampled from the stem cell graft. This sequence joins TRBV12-3 or TRBV12-4 and TRBJ2-5; no firm D call. CDR3 nucleotides: TGTGCCAGCAGTTTAGGGGCGCAGGTAACCCAGTACTTC. It translates to CASSLGAQVTQYF.